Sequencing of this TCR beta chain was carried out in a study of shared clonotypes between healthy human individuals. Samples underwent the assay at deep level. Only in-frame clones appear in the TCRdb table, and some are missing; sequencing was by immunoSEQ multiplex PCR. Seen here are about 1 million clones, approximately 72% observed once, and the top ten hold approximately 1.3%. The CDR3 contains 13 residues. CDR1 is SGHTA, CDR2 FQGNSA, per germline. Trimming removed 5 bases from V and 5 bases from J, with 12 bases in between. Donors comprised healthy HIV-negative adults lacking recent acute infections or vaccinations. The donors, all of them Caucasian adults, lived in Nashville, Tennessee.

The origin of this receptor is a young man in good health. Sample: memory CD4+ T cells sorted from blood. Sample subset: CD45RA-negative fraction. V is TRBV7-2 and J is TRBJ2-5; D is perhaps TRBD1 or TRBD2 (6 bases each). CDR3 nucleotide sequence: TGTGCCAGCAGCGGAGGGGGTCGGGAGACCCAGTACTTC. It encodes CASSGGGRETQYF.